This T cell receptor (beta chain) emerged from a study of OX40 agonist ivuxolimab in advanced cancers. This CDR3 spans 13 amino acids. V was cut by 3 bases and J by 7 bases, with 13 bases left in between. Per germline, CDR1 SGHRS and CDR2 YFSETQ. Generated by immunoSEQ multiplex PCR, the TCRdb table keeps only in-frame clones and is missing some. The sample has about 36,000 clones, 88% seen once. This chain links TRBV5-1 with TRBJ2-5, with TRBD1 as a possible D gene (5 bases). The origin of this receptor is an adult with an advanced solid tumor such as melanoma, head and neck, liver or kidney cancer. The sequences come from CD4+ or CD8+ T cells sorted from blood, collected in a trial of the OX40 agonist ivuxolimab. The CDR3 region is CASSSQGSWTQYF. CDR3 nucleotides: TGCGCCAGCAGCTCTCAGGGATCGTGGACCCAGTACTTC.